This TCR beta chain is from a study of T cells in Graves' hyperthyroidism and ophthalmopathy. There are 14 residues in the CDR3. Germline V lookup: CDR1 DFQATT, CDR2 SNEGSKA (reference sequence). V lost 0 bases to trimming and J lost 2 bases, with 11 bases between them. It was RNA transcripts that yielded the amplified TCR beta CDR3 regions. The HTBI primer set served for first-round RT-PCR of the TCR CDR3. One entry per CDR3 protein results from TCRdb running MiXCR on the multiplex PCR reads. The top ten clones hold less than 65% of a sample with hundreds of thousands of distinct CDR3 sequences, approximately 23% of them seen once. The cohort's ophthalmopathy patients, a group with duration under 3 months, had a Clinical Activity Score of at least 3 and a NOSPECS grade of at least 4. Lactation, pregnancy, other autoimmune disease or uncontrolled infection led to exclusion of patients. From 10 ml of fresh peripheral blood, PBMCs were isolated.

The clonotype was recovered from a woman aged 70-85 years with Graves' ophthalmopathy. The specimen sequenced was blood. The chain is built from TRBV20-1 and TRBJ2-7; tentatively, D is TRBD1 or TRBD2 (7 bases each). In DNA form, the CDR3 reads TGCAGTGCTAGAGATGGGAGGGGGCCCTACGAGCAGTACTTC. This translates into CSARDGRGPYEQYF.